This T cell receptor (beta chain) was identified during a study of beta chain features in type 1 diabetes. Trimming cost V 2 bases and J 5 bases, with 18 bases left between them. Germline-derived CDR1 and CDR2 are GTSNPN and SVGIG (reference sequence). The CDR3 runs to 15 residues. Of the isolated RNA, all was reverse transcribed, and so the sequenced material was expressed TCRB transcripts. Assay: immunoSEQ multiplex PCR; the TCRdb copy retains only in-frame clones and omits some. This table has a few hundred thousand clones, about 15% appearing once. In its sample, this clone was seen many times. V and J are TRBV30 and TRBJ2-5; D gene uncertain. Sequencing input: naive CD4+ T cells from blood. The TCR was taken from a man aged 30 to 45 in good health. The CDR3 DNA reads TGTGCCTGGAGTATAGCACCCAGGCGTTCCGAGACCCAGTACTTC. Encoded protein: CAWSIAPRRSETQYF.